This T cell receptor (beta chain) came from a study of OX40 agonist ivuxolimab in advanced cancers. Study-wide background: People who had prior anti-PD-1, anti-PD-L1 or anti-CTLA-4 therapy could take part, and around 39% had some.

The CDR3 contains 12 residues. The V gene lost 6 bases and the J gene lost 3 bases, with 9 bases spanning the gap. Per the germline V gene, CDR1 is SNHLY and CDR2 is FYNNEI. The data were produced by immunoSEQ multiplex PCR, yet TCRdb's version contains in-frame clones alone and is incomplete. The data hold about 93,000 clones, with approximately 92% observed a single time. This TCR was recovered from an adult with an advanced solid tumor such as melanoma, head and neck, liver or kidney cancer. The V call is TRBV2, the J call TRBJ2-7; D ambiguous. Sequenced here: CD4+ or CD8+ T cells sorted from blood, sampled in a trial of the OX40 agonist ivuxolimab. CDR3 nucleotides: TGTGCCAGCAGCCAACAAAACTACGAGCAGTACTTC. Protein product: CASSQQNYEQYF.